Below are 23 T cell receptor beta chains sequenced from a single sample in a study of chemoradiotherapy in HPV16-positive cancers. The assay was immunoSEQ multiplex PCR, and TCRdb's table has in-frame clones only and misses some. Here the sample spans around 13,000 clones, around 85% being singletons. This material consisted of blood, taken from a patient who underwent chemoradiotherapy. These receptor sequences come from a human donor with HPV-associated anogenital cancer.

The rearrangement links TRBV7-9 to TRBJ2-7; 11 bases map to TRBD1. Germline V gene sequence: CDR1 SEHNR, CDR2 FQNEAQ (reference sequence). The trim removed 5 bases at V and 7 bases at J, leaving 13 bases unmatched. The CDR3 sequence is 16 residues long. The CDR3 is CASSQRTGGVSGEQYF. In DNA form, the CDR3 reads TGTGCCAGCAGCCAACGGACAGGGGGCGTCTCAGGAGAGCAGTACTTC.

CDR3 DNA: TGTGCCAGCGGGGCGGGACGCTCTGGGGCCAACGTCCTGACTTTC. The encoded protein is CASGAGRSGANVLTF. The chain employs TRBV6-1 and TRBJ2-6, with D tentatively TRBD2 (6 bases). The CDR3 is made up of 15 amino acids. The V end lost 8 bases, the J end lost 0 bases, and 11 bases lay between the germline ends. Per the germline V gene, CDR1 is MNHNS and CDR2 is SASEGT.

The chain has TRBV5-1 and TRBJ1-6; the D is unclear. Germline CDR1 SGHRS, CDR2 YFSETQ. V shed 2 bases and J shed 7 bases, with 7 bases lying between them. This CDR3 is built from 13 residues. The CDR3 DNA reads TGCGCCAGCAGCTTCGGGCAGAATTCACCCCTCCACTTT. It is translated as CASSFGQNSPLHF.

In DNA form, the CDR3 reads TGTGCCAGTCCGGGCCCCTTTAACCACGAGCAGTACTTC. Protein: CASPGPFNHEQYF. This chain uses TRBV6-1 with TRBJ2-5; D ambiguous. Near its end, the DNA agrees better with TRBJ2-7, so the J call may be wrong. The germline V gene encodes CDR1 MNHNS and CDR2 SASEGT. This CDR3 comprises 13 residues.

V gene TRBV2 combines with J gene TRBJ2-7, with D perhaps being TRBD1 or TRBD2 (5 bases each). Germline-derived CDR1 and CDR2 are SNHLY and FYNNEI. The CDR3 is made up of 14 amino acids. The ends were cut back, 7 bases at V and 5 bases at J, with 18 bases in the middle. The CDR3 is CASTRDWGSNEQYF. CDR3 bases: TGTGCCAGCACGCGAGATTGGGGGTCCAACGAGCAGTACTTC.

The sample holds one count of this clone. This chain uses TRBV5-1 with TRBJ2-2; D is unresolved. The V and J ends lost 0 bases and 5 bases respectively, with 14 bases between them. Germline V gene data show CDR1 as SGHRS and CDR2 as YFSETQ. The CDR3 is 16 residues long. The CDR3 loop is CASSLDPPSVTGELFF. The CDR3 DNA sequence: TGCGCCAGCAGCTTGGACCCCCCTTCGGTGACCGGGGAGCTGTTTTTT.

This clone came up once. The chain carries TRBV18 and TRBJ1-5, with no clear D. Germline values: CDR1 KGHSH, CDR2 LQKENI. V was clipped by 4 bases and J by 2 bases, with 12 bases between them. This CDR3 is built from 15 residues. The CDR3 region is CASSLSSDGNQPQHF. DNA for the CDR3: TGTGCCAGCTCACTCTCTAGCGACGGCAATCAGCCCCAGCATTTT.

V gene TRBV7-9 combines with J gene TRBJ2-5; 7 bases match TRBD1. CDR1 is SEHNR and CDR2 is FQNEAQ in the germline V gene (reference sequence). This CDR3 region has 14 residues. The trim removed 6 bases at V and 2 bases at J, leaving 6 bases unmatched. The chain's CDR3 is CASSFRTGQETQYF. Written as DNA, the CDR3 is TGTGCCAGCAGTTTTCGGACAGGTCAAGAGACCCAGTACTTC.

This clone was seen only a few times. The V call is TRBV9, the J call TRBJ2-2, with D possibly being TRBD1 or TRBD2 (6 bases each). With 7 bases removed from V and 2 bases from J, the gap between germline ends came to 9 bases. The CDR3 spans 13 residues. Germline CDR1 SGDLS, CDR2 YYNGEE. The CDR3 coding sequence is TGTGCCAGCCGGGGGCCCAACACCGGGGAGCTGTTTTTT. It is translated as CASRGPNTGELFF.

The chain uses TRBV11-2 and TRBJ2-3; D may be TRBD1 or TRBD2 (5 bases each). The CDR3 length is 12 residues. Germline CDR1 is SGHAT and CDR2 is FQNNGV. V lost 7 bases, J lost 5 bases, and 10 bases lay in between. This CDR3 reads CASTRDGDTQYF. In DNA, the CDR3 is TGTGCCAGCACCAGGGACGGAGATACGCAGTATTTT.

The rearrangement links TRBV6-1 to TRBJ1-5; D not certain. Germline CDR1 MNHNS, CDR2 SASEGT. The CDR3 consists of 14 residues. V was cut by 4 bases and J by 5 bases, with 12 bases left in between. CDR3 residues: CASSANGIHQPQHF. DNA of the CDR3: TGTGCCAGCAGTGCAAATGGGATCCATCAGCCCCAGCATTTT.

This clone was seen more than once but under ten times. The chain uses TRBV19 and TRBJ1-2; D not certain. Trimming pared 7 bases from V and 1 base from J, leaving 7 bases between. Looked up from germline, CDR1 is LNHDA and CDR2 is SQIVND (reference sequence). This CDR3 comprises 12 residues. CDR3 DNA: TGTGCCAGTACGTATAGTAACTATGGCTACACCTTC. It encodes CASTYSNYGYTF.

Comments on this clone: This same CDR3 is encoded by further DNA sequences in the sample. This chain joins TRBV30 and TRBJ1-2, with no clear D. V lost 0 bases to trimming and J lost 3 bases, with 8 bases between them. This CDR3 comprises 13 residues. CDR1 is GTSNPN and CDR2 is SVGIG in the germline V gene (reference sequence). CDR3 residues: CAWSVKGYYGYTF. As DNA, the CDR3 is TGTGCCTGGAGTGTGAAGGGATACTATGGCTACACCTTC.

The chain joins TRBV7-8 to TRBJ2-2; the D call may be TRBD1 or TRBD2 (6 bases each). This CDR3 is 16 amino acids long. Trimming took off 2 bases at V and 6 bases at J, with 16 bases between the two ends. CDR1 is SGHVS and CDR2 is FQNEAQ in the germline V gene. CDR3 nucleotides: TGTGCCAGCAGCTTAAATTACAGGGAGGTCGCCGGGGAGCTGTTTTTT. Translating gives CASSLNYREVAGELFF. The full variable domain, its missing parts supplied by reference TRBV7-8 and TRBJ2-2, is GAGVSQSPRYKVAKRGQDVALRCDPISGHVSLFWYQQALGQGPEFLTYFQNEAQLDKSGLPSDRFFAERPEGSVSTLKIQRTQQEDSAVYLCASSLNYREVAGELFFGEGSRLTVL.

The chain couples TRBV11-2 to TRBJ2-2; TRBD1 agrees at 8 bases. The CDR3 length is 15 residues. The germline V gene encodes CDR1 SGHAT and CDR2 FQNNGV. The J segment lost 5 bases and the V segment lost 6 bases, leaving 8 bases of the junction unmatched. Written as DNA, the CDR3 is TGTGCCAGCAGTCAATACAGGGGGTGGACCGGGGAGCTGTTTTTT. Protein sequence: CASSQYRGWTGELFF.

The V gene is TRBV7-9, the J gene TRBJ2-7; 7 nucleotides agree with TRBD1. With V trimmed by 3 bases and J by 4 bases, 6 bases remained unmatched. CDR1 and CDR2 from the germline V gene are SEHNR and FQNEAQ (reference sequence). The CDR3 consists of 14 residues. CDR3 sequence reads: CASSLGTAGYEQYF. DNA of the CDR3: TGTGCCAGCAGCTTGGGGACAGCCGGATACGAGCAGTACTTC.

The chain couples TRBV10-3 to TRBJ2-7; D is uncertain. Trimming left V 11 bases short and J 0 bases short, with 8 bases between. The CDR3 spans 11 residues. Germline values: CDR1 ENHRY, CDR2 SYGVKD. This chain's CDR3 is CASMSSYEQYF. CDR3 in DNA: TGTGCCTCCATGAGCTCCTACGAGCAGTACTTC.

V and J are TRBV7-8 and TRBJ1-2, with a tentative D call TRBD1 (6 bases). The CDR3 sequence is 12 residues long. Trimming took 4 bases from V and 8 from J, leaving 11 bases between them. Germline CDR1 reads SGHVS; CDR2 reads FQNEAQ. The CDR3, as DNA: TGTGCCAGCAGCTCCAGGGGCGGGGGCTACACCTTC. This translates into CASSSRGGGYTF.

The J gene is TRBJ2-3, the V gene TRBV5-1; the match to TRBD2 covers 9 bases. After removal of 0 bases from V and 2 bases from J, the junction contained 7 bases not matched to a gene. Looked up from germline, CDR1 is SGHRS and CDR2 is YFSETQ. The CDR3 consists of 17 residues. As DNA, the CDR3 is TGCGCCAGCAGCTTGGAGCCCAGCGGGGGGCCCACAGATACGCAGTATTTT. Protein sequence: CASSLEPSGGPTDTQYF.

The genes are TRBV11-2 and TRBJ2-2; 12 bases agree with TRBD2. Trimming cost V 3 bases and J 3 bases; bases outside gene matches: 5. The CDR3 consists of 17 residues. Germline CDR1 SGHAT, CDR2 FQNNGV. In nucleotides, the CDR3 is TGTGCCAGCAGCTTGACTAGCGGGGGCCCGTACACCGGGGAGCTGTTTTTT. Its translation is CASSLTSGGPYTGELFF.

V and J are TRBV5-3 and TRBJ2-6, with D perhaps TRBD1 or TRBD2 (5 bases each). TRBV5-3 is filed as an ORF, its function uncertain. V was trimmed by 7 bases and J by 5 bases, leaving 10 bases between them. This CDR3 spans 13 amino acids. CDR3 bases: TGTGCCAGAGTGGGGGTTAGGGCCAACGTCCTGACTTTC. It translates to CARVGVRANVLTF.

V gene TRBV5-1 combines with J gene TRBJ2-1, with D perhaps matching TRBD2 (7 bases). The CDR3 has 16 amino acids. V was cut by 0 bases and J by 5 bases, with 15 bases left in between. Germline CDR1 SGHRS, CDR2 YFSETQ. Here the CDR3 DNA reads TGCGCCAGCAGCTTGGGTTTGAGGGGGGGGAACAATGAGCAGTTCTTC. Its protein product is CASSLGLRGGNNEQFF. Full variable domain (rest looked up from reference TRBV5-1 and TRBJ2-1): KAGVTQTPRYLIKTRGQQVTLSCSPISGHRSVSWYQQTPGQGLQFLFEYFSETQRNKGNFPGRFSGRQFSNSRSEMNVSTLELGDSALYLCASSLGLRGGNNEQFFGPGTRLTVL.

The chain couples TRBV5-4 to TRBJ2-2, with unresolved D. Trimming took off 1 base at V and 5 bases at J, with 3 bases between the two ends. In germline, CDR1 is SGHNT, CDR2 YYREEE (reference sequence). There are 12 residues in the CDR3. The CDR3 reads CASSLMTGELFF. CDR3 in DNA: TGTGCCAGCAGCTTGATGACCGGGGAGCTGTTTTTT.